This entry lists 15 T cell receptor beta chains sequenced from one sample in a study of T cells in Graves' hyperthyroidism and ophthalmopathy. Amplification of TCR beta CDR3 regions used RNA as the template. First-round RT-PCR with HTBI primers amplified the TCR CDR3 region. Via MiXCR, TCRdb re-called the multiplex PCR reads, giving one row per CDR3 protein. The data contain more than 550,000 distinct CDR3 sequences, roughly a sixth of them singletons. The source material was blood. Source of these receptors: a woman in her 50s with Graves' hyperthyroidism that later progressed to Graves' ophthalmopathy.

The rearrangement joins TRBV30 to TRBJ1-6, with D unresolved. From germline, CDR1 is GTSNPN and CDR2 SVGIG (reference sequence). This CDR3 spans 13 amino acids. V dropped 1 base and J dropped 5 bases, with 6 bases sitting between them. The CDR3 DNA is TGTGCCTGGAGTGCGTCAGATAATTCACCCCTCCACTTT. This encodes CAWSASDNSPLHF.

In this sample, this clonotype turned up a few times. The chain is built from TRBV29-1 and TRBJ2-6; D gene ambiguous. This CDR3 has 17 residues. V dropped 7 bases and J dropped 2 bases, with 21 bases sitting between them. Germline lookup yields CDR1 SQVTM and CDR2 ANQGSEA. CDR3 sequence (DNA): TGCAGCGCGGTGGGCAGCACCCTTTCTACTGGGGCCAACGTCCTGACTTTC. Amino acids: CSAVGSTLSTGANVLTF.

The table lists this clonotype with a few counts. The genes are TRBV12-5 and TRBJ2-3, with 7 bases lining up with TRBD1. The junction had 3 bases not matched to a gene; V was cut back by 6 bases and J by 0 bases. The CDR3 covers 14 residues. Germline CDR1 LGHNT, CDR2 FRNRAP. This CDR3 is CASGADRSTDTQYF. CDR3 nucleotide sequence: TGTGCTAGTGGGGCGGACAGGAGCACAGATACGCAGTATTTT.

This clonotype was seen at least ten times. The J gene is TRBJ2-2, the V gene TRBV20-1; D unclear. V was trimmed by 3 bases and J by 3 bases, leaving 11 bases between them. The CDR3 length is 14 residues. Germline CDR1 and CDR2: DFQATT and SNEGSKA (reference sequence). Here the CDR3 reads CSASPETDTGELFF. The CDR3 coding sequence is TGCAGTGCTAGCCCGGAAACGGACACCGGGGAGCTGTTTTTT.

This clonotype was observed a handful of times. The V call is TRBV7-3, the J call TRBJ2-5; D is uncertain. Between the trimmed V and J ends, which lost 4 bases and 1 base, there was a span of 7 bases. The CDR3 is 13 amino acids. In germline, CDR1 is SGHTA, CDR2 FQGTGA. In DNA, the CDR3 is TGTGCCAGCAGCTCAGAGGTCCAAGAGACCCAGTACTTC. Amino acids: CASSSEVQETQYF.

This clonotype turned up a few times. The chain couples TRBV20-1 to TRBJ1-5; D remains unclear. This CDR3 region has 14 residues. Germline V gene sequence: CDR1 DFQATT, CDR2 SNEGSKA (reference sequence). V was shortened by 6 bases and J by 2 bases, with 14 bases between the two germline ends. Here the CDR3 reads CSANRGIGNQPQHF. The CDR3 DNA is TGCAGTGCAAATCGGGGTATAGGCAATCAGCCCCAGCATTTT.

This clonotype showed up many times. The rearrangement uses TRBV13 and TRBJ2-7, with D unresolved. Trimming pared 2 bases from V and 3 bases from J, leaving 8 bases between. This CDR3 contains 13 residues. Germline V gene lookup returns CDR1 PRHDT and CDR2 FYEKMQ (reference sequence). CDR3 coding DNA: TGTGCCAGCAGCTTAAACCTACTCTACGAGCAGTACTTC. It translates to CASSLNLLYEQYF. The full variable domain, completed using reference TRBV13 and TRBJ2-7, is AAGVIQSPRHLIKEKRETATLKCYPIPRHDTVYWYQQGPGQDPQFLISFYEKMQSDKGSIPDRFSAQQFSDYHSELNMSSLELGDSALYFCASSLNLLYEQYFGPGTRLTVT.

This clonotype was recorded at least ten times. The V and J genes are TRBV6-1 and TRBJ1-1; unclear D gene. Trimming took off 8 bases at V and 0 bases at J, with 10 bases between the two ends. Germline lookup yields CDR1 MNHNS and CDR2 SASEGT. The CDR3 contains 13 residues. The DNA for the CDR3 is TGTGCCAGCGGCCGGGATATGAACACTGAAGCTTTCTTT. Its protein is CASGRDMNTEAFF.

At least ten counts were recorded for this clonotype. The chain combines TRBV14 with TRBJ1-6; D is ambiguous. V was clipped by 1 base and J by 14 bases, with 15 bases between them. The CDR3 covers 14 residues. The germline V gene encodes CDR1 SGHDN and CDR2 FVKESK. CDR3 in amino acids: CASSQVGGSFTLHF. The CDR3 region has the DNA TGTGCCAGCAGCCAAGTAGGAGGGTCCTTCACCCTCCACTTT.

This chain links TRBV3-1 with TRBJ2-2; no clear D. The germline V gene has CDR1 LGHDT and CDR2 YNNKEL (reference sequence). V shed 4 bases and J shed 3 bases, with 9 bases lying between them. The CDR3 has 14 amino acids. The CDR3 nucleotides read TGTGCCAGCAGCCGTCCAGCCGACACCGGGGAGCTGTTTTTT. Its translation is CASSRPADTGELFF. The full variable domain, in which reference TRBV3-1 and TRBJ2-2 provide the parts outside the CDR3, is DTAVSQTPKYLVTQMGNDKSIKCEQNLGHDTMYWYKQDSKKFLKIMFSYNNKELIINETVPNRFSPKSPDKAHLNLHINSLELGDSAVYFCASSRPADTGELFFGEGSRLTVL.

The table lists this clonotype with a few counts. The CDR3: CATKKGAPPHEQYF. The CDR3 bases are TGTGCCACCAAGAAGGGGGCCCCCCCCCACGAGCAGTACTTC. The chain carries TRBV15 and TRBJ2-7; 7 bases line up with TRBD1. CDR1 is LNHNV and CDR2 is YYDKDF in the germline V gene (reference sequence). Unmatched junction bases numbered 11, after V lost 7 bases and J lost 5 bases. The CDR3 extends over 14 amino acids.

The chain couples TRBV4-1 to TRBJ1-1, with D tentatively TRBD1 (5 bases). The CDR3 contains 17 residues. V was shortened by 4 bases and J by 0 bases, with 18 bases between the two germline ends. The germline CDR1 and CDR2 sequences are MGHRA and YSYEKL. CDR3 sequence: CASSRNRDGTMNTEAFF. The CDR3 DNA is TGCGCCAGCAGCCGGAACCGGGACGGAACCATGAACACTGAAGCTTTCTTT.

This clonotype showed up many times. V is TRBV20-1 and J is TRBJ2-3; either TRBD1 or TRBD2 may fit D (5 bases each). Germline V gene lookup returns CDR1 DFQATT and CDR2 SNEGSKA (reference sequence). Trimming shortened V by 6 bases and J by 2 bases, and 15 bases separated the two germline ends. The CDR3 covers 14 residues. In nucleotides, the CDR3 is TGCAGTGCGCGCCGGGACCTACTCACAGATACGCAGTATTTT. It translates to CSARRDLLTDTQYF.

On this clonotype: The junction departs from the called germline gene at one end, perhaps through a read error. The genes are TRBV24-1 and TRBJ2-1; D remains unclear. The germline gives CDR1 KGHDR, CDR2 SFDVKD. The length of the CDR3 is 13 residues. CDR3 region: CAASDLDPREQFF. The CDR3 coding sequence is TGTGCCGCCAGTGATTTGGATCCGAGGGAGCAGTTCTTC.

The CDR3 DNA reads TGCAGTGCCCCACGGGGACACACTGAAGCTTTCTTT. This translates into CSAPRGHTEAFF. V is TRBV20-1 and J is TRBJ1-1; possible D gene TRBD1, 5 bases. Germline CDR1 reads DFQATT; CDR2 reads SNEGSKA (reference sequence). This CDR3 spans 12 amino acids. The germline V and J ends were trimmed by 6 bases and 3 bases, with 11 bases remaining between them.